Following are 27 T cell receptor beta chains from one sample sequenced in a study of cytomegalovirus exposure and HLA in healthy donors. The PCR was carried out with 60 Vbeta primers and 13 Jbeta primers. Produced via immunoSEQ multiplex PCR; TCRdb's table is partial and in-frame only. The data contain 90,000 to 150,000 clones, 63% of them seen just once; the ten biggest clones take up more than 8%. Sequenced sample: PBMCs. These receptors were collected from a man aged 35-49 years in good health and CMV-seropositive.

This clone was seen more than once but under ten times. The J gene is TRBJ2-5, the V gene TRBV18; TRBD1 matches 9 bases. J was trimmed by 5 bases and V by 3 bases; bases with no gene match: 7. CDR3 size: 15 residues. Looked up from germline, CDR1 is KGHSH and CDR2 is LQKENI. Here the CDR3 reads CASSPEGQGFETQYF. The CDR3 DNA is TGTGCCAGCTCACCTGAGGGACAGGGATTTGAGACCCAGTACTTC.

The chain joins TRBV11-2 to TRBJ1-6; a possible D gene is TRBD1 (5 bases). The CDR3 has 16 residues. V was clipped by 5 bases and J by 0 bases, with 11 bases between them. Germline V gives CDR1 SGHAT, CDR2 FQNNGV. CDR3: CASSVRVSSYNSPLHF. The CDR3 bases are TGTGCCAGCAGCGTCAGGGTGAGCTCCTATAATTCACCCCTCCACTTT.

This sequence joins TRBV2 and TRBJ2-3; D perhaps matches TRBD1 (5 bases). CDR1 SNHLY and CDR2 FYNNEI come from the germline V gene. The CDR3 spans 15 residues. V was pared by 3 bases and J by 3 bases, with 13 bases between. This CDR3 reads CASSDPIDRTDTQYF. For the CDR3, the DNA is TGTGCCAGCAGTGACCCCATCGACAGAACAGATACGCAGTATTTT.

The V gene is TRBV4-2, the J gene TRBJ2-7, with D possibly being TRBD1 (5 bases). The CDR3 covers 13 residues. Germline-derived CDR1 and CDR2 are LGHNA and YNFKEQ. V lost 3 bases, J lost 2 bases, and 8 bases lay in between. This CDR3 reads CASSQQGPYEQYF. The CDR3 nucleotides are TGTGCCAGCAGCCAGCAGGGTCCCTACGAGCAGTACTTC.

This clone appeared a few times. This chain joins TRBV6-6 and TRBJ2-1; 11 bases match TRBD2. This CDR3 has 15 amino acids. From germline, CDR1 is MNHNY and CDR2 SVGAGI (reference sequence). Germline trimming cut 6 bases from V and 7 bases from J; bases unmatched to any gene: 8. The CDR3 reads CASRELAGVSNEQFF. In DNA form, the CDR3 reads TGTGCCAGCAGGGAACTAGCGGGAGTTTCGAATGAGCAGTTCTTC.

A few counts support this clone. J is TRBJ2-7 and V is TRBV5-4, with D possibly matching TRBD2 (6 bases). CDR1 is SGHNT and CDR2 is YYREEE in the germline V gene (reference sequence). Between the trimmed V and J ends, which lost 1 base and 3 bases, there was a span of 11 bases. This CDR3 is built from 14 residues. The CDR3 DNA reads TGTGCCAGCAGCTTGTATGGAGGGAACTACGAGCAGTACTTC. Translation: CASSLYGGNYEQYF.

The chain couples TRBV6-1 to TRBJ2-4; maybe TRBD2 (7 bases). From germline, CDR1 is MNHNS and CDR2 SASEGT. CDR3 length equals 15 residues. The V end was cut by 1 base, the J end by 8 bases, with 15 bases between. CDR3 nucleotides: TGTGCCAGCAGTGAAGGTGGGGGGGCTAGTTACATTCAGTACTTC. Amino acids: CASSEGGGASYIQYF.

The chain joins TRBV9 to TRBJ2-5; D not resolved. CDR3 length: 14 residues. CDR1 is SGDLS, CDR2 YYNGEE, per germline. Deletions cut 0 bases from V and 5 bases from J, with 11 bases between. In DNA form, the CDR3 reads TGTGCCAGCAGCGTAGGGGCATACGGTGAGACCCAGTACTTC. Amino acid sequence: CASSVGAYGETQYF.

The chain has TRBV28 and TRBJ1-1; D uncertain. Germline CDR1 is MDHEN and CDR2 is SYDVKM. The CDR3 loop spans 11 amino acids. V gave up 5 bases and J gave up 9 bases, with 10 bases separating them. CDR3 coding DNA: TGTGCCAGCAGTCAACCCGAGAAAGCTTTCTTT. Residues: CASSQPEKAFF.

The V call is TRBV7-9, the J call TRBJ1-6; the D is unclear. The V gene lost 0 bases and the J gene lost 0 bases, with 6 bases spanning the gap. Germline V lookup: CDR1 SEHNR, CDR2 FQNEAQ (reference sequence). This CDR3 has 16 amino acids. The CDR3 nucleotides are TGTGCCAGCAGCTTAGCGGCAAGCTCCTATAATTCACCCCTCCACTTT. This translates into CASSLAASSYNSPLHF.

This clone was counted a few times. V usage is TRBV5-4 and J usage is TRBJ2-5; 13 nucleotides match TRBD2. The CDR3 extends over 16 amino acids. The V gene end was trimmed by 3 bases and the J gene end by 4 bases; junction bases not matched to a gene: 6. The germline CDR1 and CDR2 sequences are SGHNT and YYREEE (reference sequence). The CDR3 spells CASSSGLAGEGETQYF. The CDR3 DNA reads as TGTGCCAGCAGCTCCGGACTAGCGGGGGAGGGAGAGACCCAGTACTTC.

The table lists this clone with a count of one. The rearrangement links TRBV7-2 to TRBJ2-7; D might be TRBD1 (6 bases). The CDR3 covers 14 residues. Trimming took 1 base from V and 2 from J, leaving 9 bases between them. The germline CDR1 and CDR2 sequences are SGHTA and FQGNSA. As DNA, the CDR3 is TGTGCCAGCAGCTTAGGGACAGCGGCCTACGAGCAGTACTTC. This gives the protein CASSLGTAAYEQYF.

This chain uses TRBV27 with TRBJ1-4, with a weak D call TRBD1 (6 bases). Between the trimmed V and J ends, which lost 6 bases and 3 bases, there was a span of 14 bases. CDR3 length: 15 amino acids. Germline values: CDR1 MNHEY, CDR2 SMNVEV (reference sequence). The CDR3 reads CASSHFRGANEKLFF. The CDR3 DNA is TGTGCCAGCAGCCACTTCAGGGGAGCTAATGAAAAACTGTTTTTT. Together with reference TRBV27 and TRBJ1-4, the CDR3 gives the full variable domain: EAQVTQNPRYLITVTGKKLTVTCSQNMNHEYMSWYRQDPGLGLRQIYYSMNVEVTDKGDVPEGYKVSRKEKRNFPLILESPSPNQTSLYFCASSHFRGANEKLFFGSGTQLSVL.

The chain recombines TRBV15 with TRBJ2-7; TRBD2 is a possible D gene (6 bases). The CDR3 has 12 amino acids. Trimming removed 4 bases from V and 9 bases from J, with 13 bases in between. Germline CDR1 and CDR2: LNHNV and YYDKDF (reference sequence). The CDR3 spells CATSTLDGGQYF. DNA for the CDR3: TGTGCCACCAGCACACTAGACGGGGGGCAGTACTTC.

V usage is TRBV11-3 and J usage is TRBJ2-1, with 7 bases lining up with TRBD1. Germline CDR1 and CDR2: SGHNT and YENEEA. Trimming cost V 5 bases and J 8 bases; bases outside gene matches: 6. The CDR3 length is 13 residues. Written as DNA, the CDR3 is TGTGCCAGCAGCCAGGGGGTACGGGATGAGCAGTTCTTC. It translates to CASSQGVRDEQFF.

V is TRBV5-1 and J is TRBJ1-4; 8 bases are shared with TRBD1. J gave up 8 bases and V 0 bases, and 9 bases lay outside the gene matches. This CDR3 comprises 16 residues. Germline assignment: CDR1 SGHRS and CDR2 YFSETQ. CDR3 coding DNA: TGCGCCAGCAGCTTGGGGGGGACAGGTCCAGGAGAAAAACTGTTTTTT. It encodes CASSLGGTGPGEKLFF. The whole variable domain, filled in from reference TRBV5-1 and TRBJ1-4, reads KAGVTQTPRYLIKTRGQQVTLSCSPISGHRSVSWYQQTPGQGLQFLFEYFSETQRNKGNFPGRFSGRQFSNSRSEMNVSTLELGDSALYLCASSLGGTGPGEKLFFGSGTQLSVL.

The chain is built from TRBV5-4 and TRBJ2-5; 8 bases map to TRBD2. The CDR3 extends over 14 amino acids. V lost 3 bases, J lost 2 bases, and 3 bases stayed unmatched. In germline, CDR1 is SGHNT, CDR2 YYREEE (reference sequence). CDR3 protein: CASSSGTSQETQYF. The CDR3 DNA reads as TGTGCCAGCAGCTCCGGGACTAGTCAAGAGACCCAGTACTTC. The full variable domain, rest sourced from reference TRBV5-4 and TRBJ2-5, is ETGVTQSPTHLIKTRGQQVTLRCSSQSGHNTVSWYQQALGQGPQFIFQYYREEENGRGNFPPRFSGLQFPNYSSELNVNALELDDSALYLCASSSGTSQETQYFGPGTRLLVL.

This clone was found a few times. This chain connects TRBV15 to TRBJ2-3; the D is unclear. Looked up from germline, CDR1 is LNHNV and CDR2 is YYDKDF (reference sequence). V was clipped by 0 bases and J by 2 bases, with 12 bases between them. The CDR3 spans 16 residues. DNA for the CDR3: TGTGCCACCAGCAGAGATCAAGTCAGAACCACAGATACGCAGTATTTT. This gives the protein CATSRDQVRTTDTQYF.

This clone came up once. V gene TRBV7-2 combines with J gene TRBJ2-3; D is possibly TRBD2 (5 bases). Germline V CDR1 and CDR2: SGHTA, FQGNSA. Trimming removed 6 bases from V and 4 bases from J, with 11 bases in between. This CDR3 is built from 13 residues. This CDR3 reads CASRPGNADTQYF. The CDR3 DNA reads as TGTGCCAGCAGGCCCGGGAATGCAGATACGCAGTATTTT.

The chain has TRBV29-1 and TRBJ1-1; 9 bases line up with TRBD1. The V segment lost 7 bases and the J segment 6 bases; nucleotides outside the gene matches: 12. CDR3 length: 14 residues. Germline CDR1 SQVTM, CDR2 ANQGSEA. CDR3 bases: TGCAGCGGTATTAGCGGACAGGGGTACTCTGAAGCTTTCTTT. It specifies CSGISGQGYSEAFF.

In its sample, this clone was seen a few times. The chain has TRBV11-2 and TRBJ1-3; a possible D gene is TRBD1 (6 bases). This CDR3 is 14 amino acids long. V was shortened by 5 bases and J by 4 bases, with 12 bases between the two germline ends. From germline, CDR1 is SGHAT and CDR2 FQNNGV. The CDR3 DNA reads TGTGCCAGCAGCGCCGGGACACCGGGAAACACCATATATTTT. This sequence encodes CASSAGTPGNTIYF.

The DNA for the CDR3 is TGTGCTAGCTCCCTAGGGGCTAGCGGACCCTACGAGCAGTACTTC. It codes for CASSLGASGPYEQYF. The rearrangement uses TRBV7-7 and TRBJ2-5, with 7 bases fitting TRBD2. Matching the DNA end better, TRBJ2-7 makes the J call doubtful. Germline-derived CDR1 and CDR2 are SSHAT and FNYEAQ (reference sequence). CDR3 size: 15 residues.

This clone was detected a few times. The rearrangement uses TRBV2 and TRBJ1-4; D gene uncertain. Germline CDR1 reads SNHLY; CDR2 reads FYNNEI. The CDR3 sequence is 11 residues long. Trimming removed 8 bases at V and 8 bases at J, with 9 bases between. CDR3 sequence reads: CASASREKLFF. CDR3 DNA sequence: TGTGCCAGCGCGAGCCGCGAAAAACTGTTTTTT.

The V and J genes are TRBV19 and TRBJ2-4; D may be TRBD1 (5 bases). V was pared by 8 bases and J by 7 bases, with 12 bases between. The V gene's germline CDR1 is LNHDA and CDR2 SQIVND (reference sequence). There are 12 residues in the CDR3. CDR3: CASGAAQNIQYF. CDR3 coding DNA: TGTGCCAGTGGGGCAGCCCAGAACATTCAGTACTTC.

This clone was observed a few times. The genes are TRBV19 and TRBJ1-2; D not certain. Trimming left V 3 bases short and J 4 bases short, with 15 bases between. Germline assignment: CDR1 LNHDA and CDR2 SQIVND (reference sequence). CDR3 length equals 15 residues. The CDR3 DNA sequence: TGTGCCAGTAGTATCTGGGCAGAGGGAATCTATGGCTACACCTTC. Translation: CASSIWAEGIYGYTF.

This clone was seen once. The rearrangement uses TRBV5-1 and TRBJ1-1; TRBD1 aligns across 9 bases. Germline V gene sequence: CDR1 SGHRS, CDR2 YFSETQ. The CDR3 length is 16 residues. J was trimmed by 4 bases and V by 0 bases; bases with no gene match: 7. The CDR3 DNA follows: TGCGCCAGCAGCTTGGAAGCGACAGGGGGGATCACTGAAGCTTTCTTT. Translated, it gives CASSLEATGGITEAFF.

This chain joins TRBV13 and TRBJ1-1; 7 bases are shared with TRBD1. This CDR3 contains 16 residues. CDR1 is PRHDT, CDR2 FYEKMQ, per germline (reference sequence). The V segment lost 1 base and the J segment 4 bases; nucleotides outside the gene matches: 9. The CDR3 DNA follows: TGTGCCAGCAGCTTAGCGCGCAGGGGGGTTGGCACTGAAGCTTTCTTT. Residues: CASSLARRGVGTEAFF. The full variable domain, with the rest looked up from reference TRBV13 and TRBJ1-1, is AAGVIQSPRHLIKEKRETATLKCYPIPRHDTVYWYQQGPGQDPQFLISFYEKMQSDKGSIPDRFSAQQFSDYHSELNMSSLELGDSALYFCASSLARRGVGTEAFFGQGTRLTVV.